The 4 T cell receptor beta chains below all came from one sample that was sequenced in a study of metastatic and nonmetastatic thyroid tumors. TCRdb reprocessed the PCR reads using MiXCR. The sample includes about 21,000 clones, roughly 12% of them seen just once. No patient received treatment before thyroid surgery. Sequencing used blood. The source of these receptors is a female donor with papillary thyroid cancer or a benign thyroid nodule (not recorded which). Some clones in this sample may be carry-over from other donors' samples.

As to this clone: Relative to the germline gene, one junction end is altered; a read error may explain this. This rearrangement joins TRBV28 to TRBJ1-6; TRBD1 matches at 7 bases. The CDR3 runs 15 residues. CDR1 is MDHEN and CDR2 is SYDVKM in the germline V gene. The CDR3 region has the DNA TGTGCCAGCAGTCCGGGACAGAGCCTTAATTCAACCCTCCACTTT. As protein: CASSPGQSLNSTLHF.

This clone was seen many times. The gene calls are TRBV5-4 and TRBJ1-2; no firm D call. Germline V gene lookup returns CDR1 SGHNT and CDR2 YYREEE (reference sequence). This CDR3 comprises 13 residues. Trimming took 1 base from V and 3 from J, leaving 7 bases between them. The chain's CDR3 is CASSLRRDYGYTF. The CDR3 DNA reads TGTGCCAGCAGCTTGCGGCGGGACTATGGCTACACCTTC.

The rearrangement joins TRBV11-2 to TRBJ1-2; TRBD1 is a possible D gene (6 bases). Trimming took off 0 bases at V and 3 bases at J, with 14 bases between the two ends. Germline V gene sequence: CDR1 SGHAT, CDR2 FQNNGV. This CDR3 comprises 16 residues. The CDR3 region has the DNA TGTGCCAGCAGCTTAGATGGGGCAGGGGACTACTATGGCTACACCTTC. Translating gives CASSLDGAGDYYGYTF.

This clone was seen at least ten times. The chain couples TRBV4-1 to TRBJ2-2; TRBD1 is a possible D gene (6 bases). V lost 3 bases, J lost 6 bases, and 8 bases lay in between. Germline V lookup: CDR1 MGHRA, CDR2 YSYEKL. The CDR3 runs to 13 residues. As DNA, the CDR3 is TGCGCCAGCAGCCAGGGGGCAGCCGGGGAGCTGTTTTTT. It yields the protein CASSQGAAGELFF.